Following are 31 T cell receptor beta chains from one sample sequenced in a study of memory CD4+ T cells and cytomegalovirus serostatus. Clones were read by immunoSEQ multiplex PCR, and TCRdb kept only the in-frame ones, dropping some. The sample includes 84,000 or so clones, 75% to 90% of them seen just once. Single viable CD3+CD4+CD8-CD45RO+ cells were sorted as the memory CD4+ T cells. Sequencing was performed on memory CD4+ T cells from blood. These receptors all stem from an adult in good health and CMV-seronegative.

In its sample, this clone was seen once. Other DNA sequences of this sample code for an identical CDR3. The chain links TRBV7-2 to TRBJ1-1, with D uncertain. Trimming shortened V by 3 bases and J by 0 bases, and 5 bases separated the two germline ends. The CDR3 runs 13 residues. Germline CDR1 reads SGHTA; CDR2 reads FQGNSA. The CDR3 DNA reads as TGTGCCAGCAGCTTGGAAGTGAACACTGAAGCTTTCTTT. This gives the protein CASSLEVNTEAFF. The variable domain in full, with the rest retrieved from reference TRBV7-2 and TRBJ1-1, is GAGVSQSPSNKVTEKGKDVELRCDPISGHTALYWYRQSLGQGLEFLIYFQGNSAPDKSGLPSDRFSAERTGGSVSTLTIQRTQQEDSAVYLCASSLEVNTEAFFGQGTRLTVV.

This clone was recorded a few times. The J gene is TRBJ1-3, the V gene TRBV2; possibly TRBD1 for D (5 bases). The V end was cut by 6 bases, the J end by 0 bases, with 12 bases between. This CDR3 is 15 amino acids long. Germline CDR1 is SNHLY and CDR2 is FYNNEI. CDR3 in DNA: TGTGCCAGCAGATCCGACAGATCCTCTGGAAACACCATATATTTT. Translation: CASRSDRSSGNTIYF.

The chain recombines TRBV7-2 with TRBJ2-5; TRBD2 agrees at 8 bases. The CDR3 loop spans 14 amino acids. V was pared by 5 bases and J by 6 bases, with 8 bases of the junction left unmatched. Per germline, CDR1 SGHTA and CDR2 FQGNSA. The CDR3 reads CASSPGGGPQTQYF. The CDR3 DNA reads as TGTGCCAGCAGCCCCGGGGGGGGACCACAGACCCAGTACTTC.

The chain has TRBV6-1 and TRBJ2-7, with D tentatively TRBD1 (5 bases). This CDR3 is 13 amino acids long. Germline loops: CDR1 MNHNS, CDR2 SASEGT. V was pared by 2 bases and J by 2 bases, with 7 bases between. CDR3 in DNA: TGTGCCAGCAGTGAACTAGGGGCCTACGAGCAGTACTTC. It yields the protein CASSELGAYEQYF.

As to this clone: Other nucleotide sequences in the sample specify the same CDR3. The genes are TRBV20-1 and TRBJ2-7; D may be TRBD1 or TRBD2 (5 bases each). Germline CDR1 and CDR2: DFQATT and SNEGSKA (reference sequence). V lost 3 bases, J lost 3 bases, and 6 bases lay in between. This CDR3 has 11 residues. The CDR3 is CSASGGYEQYF. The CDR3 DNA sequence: TGCAGTGCTAGTGGGGGCTACGAGCAGTACTTC.

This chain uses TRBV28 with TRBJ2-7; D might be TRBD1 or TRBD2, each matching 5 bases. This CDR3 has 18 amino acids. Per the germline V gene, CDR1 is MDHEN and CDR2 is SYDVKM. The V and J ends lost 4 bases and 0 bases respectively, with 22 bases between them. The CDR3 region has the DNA TGTGCCAGCAGTTCATTCGGGACGCTGGGCCGTAGCTCCTACGAGCAGTACTTC. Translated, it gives CASSSFGTLGRSSYEQYF.

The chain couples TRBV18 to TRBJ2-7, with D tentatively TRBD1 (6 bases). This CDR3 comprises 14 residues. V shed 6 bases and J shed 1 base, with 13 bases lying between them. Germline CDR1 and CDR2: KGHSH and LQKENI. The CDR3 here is CASSIDRTSYEQYF. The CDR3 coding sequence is TGTGCCAGCTCTATAGACAGGACATCCTACGAGCAGTACTTC.

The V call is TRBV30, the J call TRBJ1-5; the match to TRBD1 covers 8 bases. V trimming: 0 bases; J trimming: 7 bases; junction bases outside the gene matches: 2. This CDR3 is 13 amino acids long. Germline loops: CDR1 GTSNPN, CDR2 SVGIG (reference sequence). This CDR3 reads CAWSVRTGQPQHF. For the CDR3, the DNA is TGTGCCTGGAGTGTACGGACAGGGCAGCCCCAGCATTTT. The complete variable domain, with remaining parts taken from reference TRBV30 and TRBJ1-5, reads SQTIHQWPATLVQPVGSPLSLECTVEGTSNPNLYWYRQAAGRGLQLLFYSVGIGQISSEVPQNLSASRPQDRQFILSSKKLLLSDSGFYLCAWSVRTGQPQHFGDGTRLSIL.

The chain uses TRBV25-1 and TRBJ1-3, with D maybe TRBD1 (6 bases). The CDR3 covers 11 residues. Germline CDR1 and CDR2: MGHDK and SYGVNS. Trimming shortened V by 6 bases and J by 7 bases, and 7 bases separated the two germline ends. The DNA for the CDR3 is TGTGCCAGCAGCCAGGGGAACACCATATATTTT. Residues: CASSQGNTIYF.

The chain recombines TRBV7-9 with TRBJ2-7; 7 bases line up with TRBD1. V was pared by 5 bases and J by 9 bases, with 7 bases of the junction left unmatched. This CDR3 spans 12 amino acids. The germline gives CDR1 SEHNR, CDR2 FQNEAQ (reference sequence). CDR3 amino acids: CASSAEGAGQYF. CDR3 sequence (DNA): TGTGCCAGCAGCGCCGAGGGGGCTGGGCAGTACTTC.

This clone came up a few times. CDR3 residues: CASSFYRESNTEAFF. The CDR3 DNA sequence: TGCGCCAGCAGCTTTTACAGGGAGTCAAACACTGAAGCTTTCTTT. The chain links TRBV5-1 to TRBJ1-1; possibly TRBD1 for D (6 bases). Between the trimmed V and J ends, which lost 2 bases and 2 bases, there was a span of 13 bases. The CDR3 runs to 15 residues. Per germline, CDR1 SGHRS and CDR2 YFSETQ. Together with reference TRBV5-1 and TRBJ1-1, the CDR3 gives the full variable domain: KAGVTQTPRYLIKTRGQQVTLSCSPISGHRSVSWYQQTPGQGLQFLFEYFSETQRNKGNFPGRFSGRQFSNSRSEMNVSTLELGDSALYLCASSFYRESNTEAFFGQGTRLTVV.

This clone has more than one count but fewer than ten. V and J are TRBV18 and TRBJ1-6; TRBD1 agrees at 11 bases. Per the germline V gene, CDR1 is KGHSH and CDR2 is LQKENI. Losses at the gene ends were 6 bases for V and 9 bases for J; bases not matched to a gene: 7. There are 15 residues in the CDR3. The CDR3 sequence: CASSSGTGGSSPLHF. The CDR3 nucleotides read TGTGCCAGCTCTTCTGGGACAGGGGGTAGTTCACCCCTCCACTTT.

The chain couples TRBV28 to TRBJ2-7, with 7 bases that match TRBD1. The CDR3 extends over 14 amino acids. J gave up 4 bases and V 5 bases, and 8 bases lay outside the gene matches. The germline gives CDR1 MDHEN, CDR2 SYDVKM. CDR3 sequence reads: CASSRPGQHYEQYF. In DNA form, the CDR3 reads TGTGCCAGCAGTAGGCCGGGACAGCATTACGAGCAGTACTTC.

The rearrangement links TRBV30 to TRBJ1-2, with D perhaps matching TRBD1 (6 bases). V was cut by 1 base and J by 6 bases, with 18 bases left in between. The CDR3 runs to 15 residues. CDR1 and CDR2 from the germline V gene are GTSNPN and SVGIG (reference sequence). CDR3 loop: CAWSEGRGGANGYTF. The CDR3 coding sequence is TGTGCCTGGAGTGAAGGGCGCGGGGGGGCGAATGGCTACACCTTC.

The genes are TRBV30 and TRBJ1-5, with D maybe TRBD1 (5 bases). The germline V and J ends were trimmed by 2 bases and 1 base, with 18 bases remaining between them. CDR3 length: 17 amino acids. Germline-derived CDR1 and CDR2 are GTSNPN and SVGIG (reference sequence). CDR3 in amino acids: CAWSLPGHRSSNQPQHF. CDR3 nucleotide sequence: TGTGCCTGGAGTCTTCCCGGCCACAGGAGCAGCAATCAGCCCCAGCATTTT.

CDR3 in DNA: TGTGCCAGCAGCCTTTGGTACCATAAGACGGACATTCAGTACTTC. Translated: CASSLWYHKTDIQYF. V and J are TRBV5-8 and TRBJ2-4; D is unresolved. Trimming removed 4 bases at V and 8 bases at J, with 19 bases between. CDR3 length: 15 residues. Germline V gene lookup returns CDR1 SGHTS and CDR2 YDEGEE.

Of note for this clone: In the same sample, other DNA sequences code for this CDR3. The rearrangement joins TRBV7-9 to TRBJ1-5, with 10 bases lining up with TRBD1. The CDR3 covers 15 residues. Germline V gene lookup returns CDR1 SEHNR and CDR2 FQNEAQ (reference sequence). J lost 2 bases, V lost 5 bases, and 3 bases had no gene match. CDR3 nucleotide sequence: TGTGCCAGCAGCACCGGGACAGGGGGCAATCAGCCCCAGCATTTT. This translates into CASSTGTGGNQPQHF.

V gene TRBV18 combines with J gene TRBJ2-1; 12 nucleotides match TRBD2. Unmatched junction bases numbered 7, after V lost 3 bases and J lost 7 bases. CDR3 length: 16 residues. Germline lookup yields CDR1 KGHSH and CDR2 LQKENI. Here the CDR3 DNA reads TGTGCCAGCTCACCGAGGACTAGCGGGGTGACGAATGAGCAGTTCTTC. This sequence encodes CASSPRTSGVTNEQFF.

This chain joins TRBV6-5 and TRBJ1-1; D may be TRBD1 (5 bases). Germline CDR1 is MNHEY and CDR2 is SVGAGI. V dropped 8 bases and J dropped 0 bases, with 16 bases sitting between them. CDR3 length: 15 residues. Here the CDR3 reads CASPLMGRVNTEAFF. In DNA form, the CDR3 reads TGTGCCAGCCCACTGATGGGCAGGGTGAACACTGAAGCTTTCTTT.

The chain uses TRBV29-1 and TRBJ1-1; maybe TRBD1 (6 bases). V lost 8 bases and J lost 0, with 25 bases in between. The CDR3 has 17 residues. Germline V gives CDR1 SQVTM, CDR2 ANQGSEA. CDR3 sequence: CSFSPGILGHLNTEAFF. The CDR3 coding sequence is TGCAGCTTCTCCCCTGGGATTCTGGGACACCTGAACACTGAAGCTTTCTTT.

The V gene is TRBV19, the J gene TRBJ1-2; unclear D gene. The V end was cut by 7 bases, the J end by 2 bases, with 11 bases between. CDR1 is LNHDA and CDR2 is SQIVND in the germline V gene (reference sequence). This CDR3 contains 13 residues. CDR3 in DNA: TGTGCCAGTACAAAACGCACCAACTATGGCTACACCTTC. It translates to CASTKRTNYGYTF.

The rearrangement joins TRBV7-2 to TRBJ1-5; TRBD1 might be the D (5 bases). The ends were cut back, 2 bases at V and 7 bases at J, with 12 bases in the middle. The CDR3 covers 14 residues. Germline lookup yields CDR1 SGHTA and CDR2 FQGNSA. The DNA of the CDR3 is TGTGCCAGCAGCTTAAACCCAGGGAAACAGCCCCAGCATTTT. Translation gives CASSLNPGKQPQHF.

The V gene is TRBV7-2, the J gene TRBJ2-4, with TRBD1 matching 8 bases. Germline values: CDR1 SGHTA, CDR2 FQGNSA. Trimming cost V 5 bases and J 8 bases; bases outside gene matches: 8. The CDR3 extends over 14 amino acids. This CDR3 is CASSLGQGGDIQYF. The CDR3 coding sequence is TGTGCCAGCAGCCTAGGACAGGGCGGGGACATTCAGTACTTC. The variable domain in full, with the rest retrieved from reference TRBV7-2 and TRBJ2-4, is GAGVSQSPSNKVTEKGKDVELRCDPISGHTALYWYRQSLGQGLEFLIYFQGNSAPDKSGLPSDRFSAERTGGSVSTLTIQRTQQEDSAVYLCASSLGQGGDIQYFGAGTRLSVL.

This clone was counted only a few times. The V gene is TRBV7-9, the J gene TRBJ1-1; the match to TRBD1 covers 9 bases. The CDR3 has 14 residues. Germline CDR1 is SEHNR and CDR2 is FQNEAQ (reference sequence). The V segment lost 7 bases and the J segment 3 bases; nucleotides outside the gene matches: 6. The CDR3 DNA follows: TGTGCCAGCACGAAACAGGGGGCGGACACTGAAGCTTTCTTT. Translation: CASTKQGADTEAFF.

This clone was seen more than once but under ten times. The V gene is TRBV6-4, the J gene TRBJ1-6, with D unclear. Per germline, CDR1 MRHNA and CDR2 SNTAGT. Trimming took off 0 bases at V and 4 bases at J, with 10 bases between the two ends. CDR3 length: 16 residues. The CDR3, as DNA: TGTGCCAGCAGTGACTCGTGGTTGACTTATAATTCACCCCTCCACTTT. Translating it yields CASSDSWLTYNSPLHF.

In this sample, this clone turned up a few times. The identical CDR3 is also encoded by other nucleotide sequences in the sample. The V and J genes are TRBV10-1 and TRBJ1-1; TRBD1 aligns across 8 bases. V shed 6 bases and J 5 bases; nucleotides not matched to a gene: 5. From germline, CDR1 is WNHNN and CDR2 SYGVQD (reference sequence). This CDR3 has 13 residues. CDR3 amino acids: CASRAGGETEAFF. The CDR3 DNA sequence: TGCGCCAGCAGAGCAGGGGGCGAGACTGAAGCTTTCTTT.

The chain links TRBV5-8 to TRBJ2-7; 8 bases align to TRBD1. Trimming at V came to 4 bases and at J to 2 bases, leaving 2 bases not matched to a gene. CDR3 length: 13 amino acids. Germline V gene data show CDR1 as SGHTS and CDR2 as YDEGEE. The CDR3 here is CASSKTGAYEQYF. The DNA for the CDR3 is TGTGCCAGCAGCAAGACAGGGGCCTACGAGCAGTACTTC.

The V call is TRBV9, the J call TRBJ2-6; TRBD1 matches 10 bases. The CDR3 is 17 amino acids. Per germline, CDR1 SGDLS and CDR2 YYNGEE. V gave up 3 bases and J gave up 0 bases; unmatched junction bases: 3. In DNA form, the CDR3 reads TGTGCCAGCAGCGCGACAGGGGGCGGCTCTGGGGCCAACGTCCTGACTTTC. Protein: CASSATGGGSGANVLTF.

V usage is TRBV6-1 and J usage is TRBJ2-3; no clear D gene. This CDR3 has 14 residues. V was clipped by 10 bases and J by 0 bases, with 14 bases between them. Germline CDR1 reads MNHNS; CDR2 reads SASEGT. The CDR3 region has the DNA TGTGCCACCCGGGCCCGCCCCAGCACAGATACGCAGTATTTT. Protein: CATRARPSTDTQYF.

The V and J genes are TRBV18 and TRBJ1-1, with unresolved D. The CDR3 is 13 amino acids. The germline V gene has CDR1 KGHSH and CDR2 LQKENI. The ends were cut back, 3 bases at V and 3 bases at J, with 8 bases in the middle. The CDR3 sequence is CASSPAWDTEAFF. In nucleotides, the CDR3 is TGTGCCAGCTCACCGGCCTGGGACACTGAAGCTTTCTTT.

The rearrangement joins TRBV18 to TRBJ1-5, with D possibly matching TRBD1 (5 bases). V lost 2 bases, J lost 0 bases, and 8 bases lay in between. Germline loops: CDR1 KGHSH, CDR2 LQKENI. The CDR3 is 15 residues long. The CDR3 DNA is TGTGCCAGCTCACCAGAGGGGTATAGCAATCAGCCCCAGCATTTT. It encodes CASSPEGYSNQPQHF.